The text below deals with one T cell receptor (beta chain). Its antigen is unknown. The sample comes from a study of identical twins. Study-wide points: Out-of-frame alpha sequences shared between twins exhibited an excess of low generation probability.

TCRdb re-analysed the 5' RACE reads in MiXCR, keeping a single row per CDR3 protein. Among about 660,000 distinct CDR3 sequences listed, around 8.6% were seen once. Germline values: CDR1 SGHRS, CDR2 YFSETQ. This CDR3 contains 16 residues. J lost 5 bases, V lost 2 bases, and 13 bases had no gene match. These same data were also listed under a study on yellow fever vaccine responses in identical twins.

Sequenced material: PBMCs. The TCR sequence derives from a woman between 18 and 29 years old in good health. The chain carries TRBV5-1 and TRBJ2-7; 7 bases align to TRBD1. The CDR3 reads CASSLGRRQGIHEQYF. The CDR3 DNA follows: TGCGCCAGCAGCTTAGGACGACGACAGGGAATCCACGAGCAGTACTTC. Full variable domain (rest looked up from reference TRBV5-1 and TRBJ2-7): KAGVTQTPRYLIKTRGQQVTLSCSPISGHRSVSWYQQTPGQGLQFLFEYFSETQRNKGNFPGRFSGRQFSNSRSEMNVSTLELGDSALYLCASSLGRRQGIHEQYFGPGTRLTVT.